Each of the 30 T cell receptor beta chains below was sequenced from the same sample in a study of CD8 T cells in ankylosing spondylitis. TCRdb re-called the 5' RACE reads through MiXCR, storing one row per CDR3 protein. The sample yields fewer than 200,000 distinct CDR3 sequences, approximately 18% seen once. Specimen: blood, either unsorted or a sorted T cell fraction (not recorded which). These receptors came from a male donor aged 10-35 years with ankylosing spondylitis or in good health (not recorded which).

This clonotype was observed at least ten times. This sequence joins TRBV27 and TRBJ1-4, with D perhaps TRBD1 (5 bases). The V gene's germline CDR1 is MNHEY and CDR2 SMNVEV (reference sequence). Between the trimmed V and J ends, which lost 1 base and 7 bases, there was a span of 13 bases. There are 15 residues in the CDR3. For the CDR3, the DNA is TGTGCCAGCAGTTTATTTGGGGGAGTAGGTGAAAAACTGTTTTTT. This codes for CASSLFGGVGEKLFF.

There are many counts of this clonotype. The chain combines TRBV7-8 with TRBJ2-5; no reliable D call. With 3 bases removed from V and 5 bases from J, the gap between germline ends came to 10 bases. The CDR3 spans 13 residues. Germline lookup yields CDR1 SGHVS and CDR2 FQNEAQ. The CDR3: CASSFLDYETQYF. CDR3 bases: TGTGCCAGCAGCTTTTTGGATTATGAGACCCAGTACTTC. Based on the CDR3 plus reference TRBV7-8 and TRBJ2-5, the full variable domain is GAGVSQSPRYKVAKRGQDVALRCDPISGHVSLFWYQQALGQGPEFLTYFQNEAQLDKSGLPSDRFFAERPEGSVSTLKIQRTQQEDSAVYLCASSFLDYETQYFGPGTRLLVL.

There are many counts of this clonotype. The chain couples TRBV20-1 to TRBJ2-1; 10 bases fit TRBD2. CDR1 DFQATT and CDR2 SNEGSKA come from the germline V gene (reference sequence). The J segment lost 7 bases and the V segment lost 5 bases, leaving 8 bases of the junction unmatched. The CDR3 length is 14 residues. The CDR3: CSAPLAGVSNEQFF. The CDR3 nucleotides read TGCAGTGCTCCCCTAGCGGGAGTGAGTAATGAGCAGTTCTTC.

There are a few counts of this clonotype. The chain recombines TRBV7-2 with TRBJ2-3; TRBD1 is a possible D gene (6 bases). CDR1 SGHTA and CDR2 FQGNSA come from the germline V gene. CDR3 length: 16 residues. The germline V and J ends were trimmed by 0 bases and 4 bases, with 14 bases remaining between them. The CDR3 DNA follows: TGTGCCAGCAGCTTAGCAGCCTCAGGGGCTGCAGATACGCAGTATTTT. Translating gives CASSLAASGAADTQYF.

This clonotype was seen ten or more times. The chain recombines TRBV7-6 with TRBJ2-2; 12 nucleotides line up with TRBD2. CDR3 size: 20 residues. Germline CDR1 and CDR2: SGHVS and FNYEAQ. Germline trimming cut 5 bases from V and 0 bases from J; bases unmatched to any gene: 13. The CDR3 loop is CASSLVGTSGRHSNTGELFF. CDR3 sequence (DNA): TGTGCCAGCAGCCTGGTCGGGACTAGCGGGCGCCATTCGAACACCGGGGAGCTGTTTTTT. The whole variable domain, filled in from reference TRBV7-6 and TRBJ2-2, reads GAGVSQSPRYKVTKRGQDVALRCDPISGHVSLYWYRQALGQGPEFLTYFNYEAQQDKSGLPNDRFSAERPEGSISTLTIQRTEQRDSAMYRCASSLVGTSGRHSNTGELFFGEGSRLTVL.

This clonotype was observed at least ten times. The rearrangement uses TRBV6-4 and TRBJ2-3; D perhaps matches TRBD2 (5 bases). The CDR3 sequence is 13 residues long. Trimming left V 2 bases short and J 6 bases short, with 9 bases between. The V gene's germline CDR1 is MRHNA and CDR2 SNTAGT. CDR3 coding DNA: TGTGCCAGCAGTGACGGAAGGAGGGATACGCAGTATTTT. It is translated as CASSDGRRDTQYF.

This clonotype appeared many times. The chain is built from TRBV5-1 and TRBJ1-1, with TRBD1 as a possible D gene (6 bases). Germline V gene data show CDR1 as SGHRS and CDR2 as YFSETQ. The CDR3 has 14 amino acids. V was pared by 4 bases and J by 1 base, with 11 bases between. The CDR3 coding sequence is TGCGCCAGCAGCCTGGACAGAAGGAACACTGAAGCTTTCTTT. It specifies CASSLDRRNTEAFF.

The chain is built from TRBV20-1 and TRBJ2-1; no firm D call. Between the trimmed V and J ends, which lost 3 bases and 2 bases, there was a span of 11 bases. This CDR3 spans 14 amino acids. CDR1 and CDR2 from the germline V gene are DFQATT and SNEGSKA (reference sequence). CDR3 DNA: TGCAGTGCTAGGGTGACTCCGACCTACAATGAGCAGTTCTTC. The encoded protein is CSARVTPTYNEQFF.

The chain is built from TRBV27 and TRBJ2-1; 8 positions match TRBD1. Germline loops: CDR1 MNHEY, CDR2 SMNVEV (reference sequence). CDR3 length equals 14 residues. The J segment lost 10 bases and the V segment lost 0 bases, leaving 5 bases of the junction unmatched. The CDR3 sequence: CASSLSAGGLEQFF. As DNA, the CDR3 is TGTGCCAGCAGTTTATCGGCAGGGGGCCTCGAGCAGTTCTTC.

This clonotype was recorded at least ten times. The chain links TRBV20-1 to TRBJ2-7, with 10 bases fitting TRBD2. Germline CDR1 DFQATT, CDR2 SNEGSKA (reference sequence). Unmatched junction bases numbered 6, after V lost 6 bases and J lost 4 bases. The CDR3 consists of 13 residues. CDR3 protein: CSARKAGGYEQYF. The CDR3 DNA follows: TGCAGTGCCAGGAAAGCGGGAGGGTACGAGCAGTACTTC.

The genes are TRBV4-1 and TRBJ2-7, with D perhaps matching TRBD1 (6 bases). The ends were cut back, 1 base at V and 6 bases at J, with 10 bases in the middle. The length of the CDR3 is 13 residues. The germline V gene has CDR1 MGHRA and CDR2 YSYEKL. CDR3 amino acids: CASSQATGFEQYV. The CDR3 DNA follows: TGCGCCAGCAGCCAAGCGACAGGTTTCGAGCAGTACGTC.

This clonotype appeared many times. CDR3 DNA: TGTGCCAGCAGTTTAGAGCGGGGGGAGGGGAGTAATGAGCAGTTCTTC. It specifies CASSLERGEGSNEQFF. This rearrangement joins TRBV12-3 or TRBV12-4 to TRBJ2-1, with 9 bases matching TRBD2. J gave up 7 bases and V 1 base, and 8 bases lay outside the gene matches. CDR3 length: 16 amino acids.

The chain combines TRBV5-4 with TRBJ2-3; perhaps TRBD1 as D (5 bases). This CDR3 has 15 amino acids. V lost 8 bases to trimming and J lost 0 bases, with 16 bases between them. In germline, CDR1 is SGHNT, CDR2 YYREEE (reference sequence). The CDR3 reads CASGVGAPSTDTQYF. CDR3 coding DNA: TGTGCCAGTGGGGTAGGGGCGCCTAGCACAGATACGCAGTATTTT.

This clonotype was observed many times. Being one base from a much bigger clone, this may be a read error. This chain uses TRBV3-1 with TRBJ2-7; 9 positions agree with TRBD1. The CDR3 is 14 residues long. The ends lost 3 bases at V and 2 bases at J; junction bases unmatched: 2. Germline CDR1 reads LGHDT; CDR2 reads YNNKEL (reference sequence). CDR3 in DNA: TGTGCCAGCAGCCAGGGACAGGGCACCTACGAGCAGTACGTC. Translating it yields CASSQGQGTYEQYV.

The rearrangement joins TRBV7-6 to TRBJ1-5, with 7 positions matching TRBD1. The germline CDR1 and CDR2 sequences are SGHVS and FNYEAQ. The V and J ends lost 5 bases and 4 bases, in that order; junction bases with no gene match: 8. The CDR3 is 15 residues long. The CDR3 region is CASSQIYRGNQPQHF. In DNA form, the CDR3 reads TGTGCCAGCAGCCAAATATACAGGGGAAATCAGCCCCAGCATTTT.

This clonotype was picked up a small number of times. The genes are TRBV20-1 and TRBJ2-5; 9 nucleotides agree with TRBD2. The CDR3 has 16 residues. Germline CDR1 is DFQATT and CDR2 is SNEGSKA (reference sequence). V lost 0 bases, J lost 0 bases, and 5 bases stayed unmatched. CDR3 nucleotides: TGCAGTGCTAGAGATCCAGCGGGAGGCTACCAAGAGACCCAGTACTTC. Translating gives CSARDPAGGYQETQYF.

This clonotype was detected ten times or more. This sequence joins TRBV6-6 and TRBJ1-1; D unresolved. The germline CDR1 and CDR2 sequences are MNHNY and SVGAGI (reference sequence). V lost 2 bases, J lost 8 bases, and 12 bases lay in between. This CDR3 comprises 13 residues. CDR3 protein: CASSYGEFLEAFF. The CDR3 DNA sequence: TGTGCCAGCAGTTACGGCGAGTTTCTAGAAGCTTTCTTT.

CDR3 residues: CASIRGLDYEQYF. CDR3 nucleotides: TGTGCCAGCATTAGGGGACTCGACTACGAGCAGTACTTC. The chain links TRBV2 to TRBJ2-7; a possible D gene is TRBD2 (6 bases). CDR3 length: 13 amino acids. Germline V gives CDR1 SNHLY, CDR2 FYNNEI. Trimming removed 7 bases at V and 3 bases at J, with 13 bases between.

The sample holds many counts of this clonotype. The DNA of the CDR3 is TGTGCCACGCGGGACAGGCCATCCTACGAGCAGTACGTC. This sequence encodes CATRDRPSYEQYV. The rearrangement uses TRBV24-1 and TRBJ2-7; 8 bases map to TRBD1. J was trimmed by 1 base and V by 10 bases; bases with no gene match: 5. Germline V gene lookup returns CDR1 KGHDR and CDR2 SFDVKD. This CDR3 is built from 13 residues.

The rearrangement links TRBV23-1 to TRBJ2-7; D is possibly TRBD2 (6 bases). TRBV23-1 qualifies as an ORF whose function is uncertain. V was shortened by 0 bases and J by 9 bases, with 12 bases between the two germline ends. The length of the CDR3 is 13 residues. The CDR3 loop reads CASSQSRHGGQYV. The DNA of the CDR3 is TGCGCCAGCAGTCAATCGAGGCACGGGGGGCAGTACGTC.

Notes on this clonotype: This may be a read error: a much more frequent sequence differs by one nucleotide. The CDR3 does not close with the conserved phenylalanine or tryptophan, likely indicating a read error. The chain has TRBV2 and TRBJ2-7; D ambiguous. Germline V gene sequence: CDR1 SNHLY, CDR2 FYNNEI. Trimming pared 6 bases from V and 5 bases from J, leaving 8 bases between. The CDR3 totals 11 residues. CDR3 sequence reads: CASSRWNEQYD. DNA of the CDR3: TGTGCCAGCAGCCGGTGGAACGAGCAGTACGAC.

The table lists this clonotype with many counts. CDR3 region: CASSLTSSGSIYTGELFF. The CDR3 nucleotides read TGCGCCAGCAGCTTGACATCTAGCGGGAGTATATACACCGGGGAGCTGTTTTTT. The V call is TRBV5-1, the J call TRBJ2-2; 10 nucleotides match TRBD2. After removal of 1 base from V and 3 bases from J, the junction contained 9 bases not matched to a gene. Germline lookup yields CDR1 SGHRS and CDR2 YFSETQ. The CDR3 runs 18 residues.

This clonotype was recorded only once. CDR3 nucleotides: TGTGCCAGCAGCCTCCTCTATGGCTACACCTTC. It codes for CASSLLYGYTF. V is TRBV3-1 and J is TRBJ1-2; D not certain. The CDR3 loop spans 11 amino acids. Deletions cut 4 bases from V and 4 bases from J, with 4 bases between. Looked up from germline, CDR1 is LGHDT and CDR2 is YNNKEL (reference sequence).

This chain joins TRBV5-6 and TRBJ2-7; D remains ambiguous. V lost 0 bases and J lost 3, with 10 bases in between. Germline CDR1 is SGHDT and CDR2 is YYEEEE. CDR3 length: 14 residues. The CDR3 sequence is CASSLGDTDYEQYF. The CDR3 region has the DNA TGTGCCAGCAGCTTGGGAGACACAGACTACGAGCAGTACTTC.

In its sample, this clonotype was seen many times. This chain connects TRBV27 to TRBJ2-5; 12 positions match TRBD1. The germline V gene encodes CDR1 MNHEY and CDR2 SMNVEV (reference sequence). The CDR3 is made up of 16 amino acids. V gave up 3 bases and J gave up 5 bases; unmatched junction bases: 7. CDR3: CASSFGTGGAIETQYF. CDR3 DNA sequence: TGTGCCAGCAGTTTCGGGACAGGGGGCGCAATCGAGACCCAGTACTTC.

This clonotype was counted many times. The chain couples TRBV7-9 to TRBJ2-5; D perhaps matches TRBD2 (6 bases). CDR3 length: 11 residues. Trimming took off 3 bases at V and 7 bases at J, with 6 bases between the two ends. Germline V gene sequence: CDR1 SEHNR, CDR2 FQNEAQ (reference sequence). The CDR3 DNA is TGTGCCAGCAGCTTCGGGGGGACCCAGTACTTC. This encodes CASSFGGTQYF.

This clonotype was recorded a few times. The chain couples TRBV5-4 to TRBJ1-6; D gene unclear. The length of the CDR3 is 13 residues. Trimming cost V 4 bases and J 12 bases, with 14 bases left between them. Looked up from germline, CDR1 is SGHNT and CDR2 is YYREEE (reference sequence). The CDR3: CASSPTDAQPLHF. CDR3 sequence (DNA): TGTGCCAGCAGCCCGACGGACGCGCAACCCCTCCACTTT.

The sample holds a few counts of this clonotype. The chain joins TRBV4-1 to TRBJ2-1; 11 bases line up with TRBD2. CDR1 is MGHRA and CDR2 is YSYEKL in the germline V gene. Trimming at V came to 0 bases and at J to 11 bases, leaving 6 bases not matched to a gene. This CDR3 is built from 15 residues. This CDR3 is CASSQDELAGDKQFF. CDR3 coding DNA: TGCGCCAGCAGCCAAGATGAACTAGCGGGAGACAAGCAGTTCTTC.

This clonotype has a count of ten or more. This chain joins TRBV3-1 and TRBJ2-3, with 14 bases lining up with TRBD2. Trimming cost V 5 bases and J 5 bases; bases outside gene matches: 6. The CDR3 sequence is 16 residues long. CDR1 and CDR2 from the germline V gene are LGHDT and YNNKEL (reference sequence). The CDR3 here is CASSNRLAGGGDTQYF. The CDR3 DNA is TGTGCCAGCAGCAACCGACTAGCGGGAGGGGGAGATACGCAGTATTTT.

This sequence joins TRBV7-8 and TRBJ2-1; 11 nucleotides agree with TRBD2. The germline V gene encodes CDR1 SGHVS and CDR2 FQNEAQ. Unmatched junction bases numbered 5, after V lost 6 bases and J lost 7 bases. The CDR3 is 14 residues long. This CDR3 reads CASRVAGGPNEQFF. In DNA, the CDR3 is TGTGCCAGCAGAGTAGCGGGAGGGCCGAATGAGCAGTTCTTC.